This TCR beta chain was captured by sequencing in a study of graft-versus-host responses after intestinal transplantation (dated by TCRdb to about 2021). About the study as a whole: The transplants that recipients got were multivisceral, liver-intestinal, or isolated intestinal. Every recipient was given anti-thymocyte globulin induction, then maintenance tacrolimus and steroids for roughly three years. Bulk TCR-beta CDR3 sequencing was used to track graft-versus-host and host-versus-graft alloreactive T cell clones in the graft, circulation and bone marrow after intestinal transplantation. Alloreactive clones were identified by sequencing pre-transplant mixed lymphocyte reaction products and comparing these products with unstimulated pre-transplant donor and recipient T cells. A cohort of 24 intestinal transplant recipients, including one retransplant, was enrolled, and 3 patients lacking pretransplant specimens were excluded. A peak of at least 4% donor T cells among recipient peripheral blood mononuclear cells was the definition used for donor T cell macrochimerism. Rather than being sequenced by the commercial service, samples from a few later patients were sequenced in-house on an Illumina MiSeq and processed with MiXCR.

This clone was picked up a small number of times. The specificity of this receptor is unknown. Base quality data are lacking; no much larger clone is found one base away. The CDR3 spans 13 residues, from the cysteine through the phenylalanine. The DNA shown is the 39-base CDR3, in frame from base 1. V drops 4 bases and J drops 13 bases, leaving 14 bases in between. From the germline V gene, CDR1 is MGHRA and CDR2 is YSYEKL. Libraries were constructed by the immunoSEQ multiplex PCR assay. For most patients, genomic DNA was subjected to high-throughput TCR-beta CDR3 sequencing by Adaptive Biotechnologies. Under the source paper's analysis protocol: Adaptive's ImmunoSEQ software was the source of the TCR sequencing data for 18 patients, while a few other patients were processed with MiXCR and VDJtools. CDR3 nucleotide sequences shared by donor and recipient were removed because the origin of these sequences could not be assigned. To count as alloreactive, a clone needed at least 2-fold expansion over unstimulated cells and a minimum CFSE-low frequency of 0.002% (template counts) or 0.001% (read counts). A clone was considered mappable if detected in the sequenced pre-transplant spleen, lymph node, or MLR CFSE-low populations of the donor or recipient. The cumulative frequency of alloreactive clones was calculated as a percentage of all sequences, weighted by copy number. The clones in this table, taken by TCRdb from immuneACCESS, are in-frame only. Not every clone is retained; where verified, under half of the shortfall comes from an unresolved V gene, and the cause of the rest is unknown. From that table come the V and J calls and clone size; the DNA was used to work out D and trimming. The sample contains 3,500 to 5,000 clones, roughly three quarters of them found a single time. In total, the top ten clones hold under 10% of the sample.

Dithiothreitol, EDTA incubations and collagenase D digestion were used to isolate intraepithelial and lamina propria lymphocytes from graft specimens. Serial intestinal graft biopsy specimens collected up to 600 days after transplant underwent bulk TCR-beta sequencing. The paper as a whole reports these results and caveats: Early after transplant, peak levels of circulating GvH clones were associated with declines in HvG clones. Conclusions were limited by the relatively low number and heterogeneity of intestinal transplant patients. GvH clones were detected in recipient bone marrow, and some appeared earlier in ileal mucosa or blood, consistent with an intestinal mucosal origin. Patients with donor T cell macrochimerism had high GvH to HvG T cell clonal ratios in their allografts.

The sequence is built from TRBV4-1 and TRBJ1-6; perhaps TRBD1 is the D gene, with 5 bases matching. This sample comprised ileum tissue, obtained 17 days after transplant. This clonotype was obtained from a human patient who received an intestinal transplant, so some T cells may come from the graft donor. The encoded CDR3 is CASSPWTSSPLHF. The nucleotide sequence is TGCGCCAGCAGCCCTTGGACATCTTCTCCCCTCCACTTT.